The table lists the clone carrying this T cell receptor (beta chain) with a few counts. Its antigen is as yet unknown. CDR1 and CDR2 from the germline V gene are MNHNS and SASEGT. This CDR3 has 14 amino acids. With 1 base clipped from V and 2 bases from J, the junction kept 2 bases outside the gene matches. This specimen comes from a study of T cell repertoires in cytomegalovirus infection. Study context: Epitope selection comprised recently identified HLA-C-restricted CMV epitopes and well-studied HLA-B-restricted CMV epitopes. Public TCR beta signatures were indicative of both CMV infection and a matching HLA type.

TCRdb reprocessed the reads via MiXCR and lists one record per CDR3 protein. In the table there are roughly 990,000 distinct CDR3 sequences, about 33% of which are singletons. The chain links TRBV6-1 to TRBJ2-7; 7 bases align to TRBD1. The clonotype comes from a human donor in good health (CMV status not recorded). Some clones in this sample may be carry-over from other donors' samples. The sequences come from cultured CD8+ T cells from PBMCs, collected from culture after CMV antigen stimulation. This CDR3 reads CASSEEGAPYEQYF. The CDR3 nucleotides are TGTGCCAGCAGTGAAGAGGGGGCTCCCTACGAGCAGTACTTC.